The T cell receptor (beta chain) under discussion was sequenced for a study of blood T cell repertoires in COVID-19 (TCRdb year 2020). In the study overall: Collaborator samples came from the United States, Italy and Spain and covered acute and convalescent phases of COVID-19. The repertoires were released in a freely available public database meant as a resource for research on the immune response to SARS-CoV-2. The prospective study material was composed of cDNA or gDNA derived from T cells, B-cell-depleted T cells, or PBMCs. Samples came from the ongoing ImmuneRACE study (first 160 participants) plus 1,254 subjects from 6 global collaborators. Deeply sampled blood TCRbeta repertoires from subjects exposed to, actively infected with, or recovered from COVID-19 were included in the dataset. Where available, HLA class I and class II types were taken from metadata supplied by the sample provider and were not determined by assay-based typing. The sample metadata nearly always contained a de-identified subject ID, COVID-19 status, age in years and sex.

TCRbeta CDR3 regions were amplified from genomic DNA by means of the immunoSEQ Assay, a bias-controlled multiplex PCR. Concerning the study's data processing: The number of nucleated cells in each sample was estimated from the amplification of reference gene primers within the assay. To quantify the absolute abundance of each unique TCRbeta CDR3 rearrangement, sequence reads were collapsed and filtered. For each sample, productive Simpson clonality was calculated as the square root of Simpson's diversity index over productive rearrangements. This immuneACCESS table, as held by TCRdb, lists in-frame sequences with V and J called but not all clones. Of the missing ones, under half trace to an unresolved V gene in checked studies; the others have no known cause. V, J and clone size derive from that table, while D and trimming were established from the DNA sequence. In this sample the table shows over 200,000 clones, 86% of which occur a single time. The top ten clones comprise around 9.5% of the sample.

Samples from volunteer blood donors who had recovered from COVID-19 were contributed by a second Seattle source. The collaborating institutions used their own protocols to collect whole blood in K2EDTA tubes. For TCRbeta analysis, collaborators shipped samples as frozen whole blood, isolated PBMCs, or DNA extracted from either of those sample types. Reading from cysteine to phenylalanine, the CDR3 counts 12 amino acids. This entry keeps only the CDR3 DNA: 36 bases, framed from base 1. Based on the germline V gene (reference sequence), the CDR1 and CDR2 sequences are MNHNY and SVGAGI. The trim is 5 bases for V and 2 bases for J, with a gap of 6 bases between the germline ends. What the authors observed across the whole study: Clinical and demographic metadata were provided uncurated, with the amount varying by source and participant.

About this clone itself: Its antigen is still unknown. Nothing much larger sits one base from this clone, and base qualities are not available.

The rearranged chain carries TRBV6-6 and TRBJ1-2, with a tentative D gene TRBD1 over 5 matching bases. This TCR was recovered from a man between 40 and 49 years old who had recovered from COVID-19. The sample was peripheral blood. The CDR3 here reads CASSRGNYGYTF. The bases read TGTGCCAGCAGTAGGGGAAACTATGGCTACACCTTC.